This entry lists 21 T cell receptor beta chains sequenced from one sample in a study of blood T cells in healthy people across ages. Primed by a sample-barcoded 5' primer and a J-beta primer mix, a second PCR proceeded for roughly 6 to 12 cycles. TCRdb ran MiXCR on the 5' RACE reads and lists one entry per CDR3 protein. The sample comprises hundreds of thousands of distinct CDR3 sequences, more than 25% of which are singletons, and 15% to 20% rests with the top ten. Source material: blood. These receptors came from a woman of 80 years or more in good health.

V usage is TRBV3-1 and J usage is TRBJ1-1; a weak D match, TRBD1 (5 bases). Germline V gene lookup returns CDR1 LGHDT and CDR2 YNNKEL (reference sequence). There are 16 residues in the CDR3. V gave up 5 bases and J gave up 0 bases, with 16 bases separating them. The CDR3 protein is CASSSTNDRLNTEAFF. CDR3 bases: TGTGCCAGCAGCTCCACTAATGACAGACTGAACACTGAAGCTTTCTTT.

Note on this clonotype: A single base separates this from a much larger clone, so it may be a read error. CDR3 amino acids: CANSQPTAGADTQYF. Here the CDR3 DNA reads TGTGCCAACAGCCAACCCACAGCGGGGGCAGATACGCAGTATTTT. The chain links TRBV4-2 to TRBJ2-3; 8 nucleotides agree with TRBD2. From germline, CDR1 is LGHNA and CDR2 YNFKEQ. The CDR3 is 15 residues long.

This clonotype has ten or more counts. The chain combines TRBV5-1 with TRBJ2-3, with 9 bases matching TRBD1. The CDR3 is made up of 16 amino acids. In germline, CDR1 is SGHRS, CDR2 YFSETQ. J lost 5 bases, V lost 4 bases, and 11 bases had no gene match. This CDR3 is CASSQGQGSRGDTQYF. In nucleotides, the CDR3 is TGCGCCAGCAGCCAGGGACAGGGATCGAGGGGAGATACGCAGTATTTT.

The table lists this clonotype with many counts. The V gene is TRBV3-1, the J gene TRBJ2-5; TRBD1 agrees at 7 bases. The CDR3 contains 15 residues. Germline V gene data show CDR1 as LGHDT and CDR2 as YNNKEL (reference sequence). The trim removed 5 bases at V and 1 base at J, leaving 7 bases unmatched. The CDR3 here is CASSTQGGSQETQYF. Written as DNA, the CDR3 is TGTGCCAGCAGCACCCAAGGGGGCTCCCAAGAGACCCAGTACTTC.

On this clonotype: A much larger clone lies a single base off, so this may be a read error. V gene TRBV9 combines with J gene TRBJ2-1; the D is unclear. The J call may be wrong; the DNA end is better matched by TRBJ2-7. Germline V CDR1 and CDR2: SGDLS, YYNGEE. CDR3 length: 17 amino acids. The CDR3 region has the DNA TGTGCCAGCAGCGTAGAGTTACATCCGGCTCCTAACAATGAGCAGTACTTC. Translating it yields CASSVELHPAPNNEQYF.

This clonotype occurred many times. The V call is TRBV24-1, the J call TRBJ2-1, with 7 bases identical to TRBD1. The CDR3 has 17 amino acids. The V gene's germline CDR1 is KGHDR and CDR2 SFDVKD. V lost 4 bases, J lost 4 bases, and 12 bases stayed unmatched. CDR3 coding DNA: TGTGCCACCAGTGACACCGACCCAAGACAGGGATACAATGAGCAGTTCTTC. Its protein product is CATSDTDPRQGYNEQFF.

This clonotype was counted a single time. This chain connects TRBV7-2 to TRBJ1-3, with D possibly TRBD1 on 5 matching bases. The CDR3 length is 17 residues. Trimming removed 1 base from V and 0 bases from J, with 13 bases in between. Germline CDR1 reads SGHTA; CDR2 reads FQGNSA. This CDR3 reads CASSLGHAGTSGNTIYF. CDR3 sequence (DNA): TGTGCCAGCAGCTTAGGTCATGCAGGGACCTCTGGAAACACCATATATTTT.

This clonotype occurred many times. The V gene is TRBV12-3 or TRBV12-4, the J gene TRBJ2-2; 10 bases align to TRBD1. The ends lost 5 bases at V and 5 bases at J; junction bases unmatched: 5. The CDR3 contains 15 residues. The CDR3: CASSPDRGVTGELFF. The CDR3, as DNA: TGTGCCAGCAGTCCGGACAGGGGGGTAACCGGGGAGCTGTTTTTT.

A note on this clonotype: This may arise from a read error, as a much more abundant clone is one base away. The CDR3 nucleotides are TGTGCCAGCAGCTTCGGCAAACGGGGTAATGAAAAACCGTTTTTT. It codes for CASSFGKRGNEKPFF. The gene calls are TRBV11-2 and TRBJ1-4; D not certain. The CDR3 runs to 15 residues. The germline V gene has CDR1 SGHAT and CDR2 FQNNGV.

This clonotype was observed at least ten times. The chain recombines TRBV15 with TRBJ2-7; tentative D call: TRBD2 (6 bases). There are 15 residues in the CDR3. Trimming left V 6 bases short and J 3 bases short, with 18 bases between. Per germline, CDR1 LNHNV and CDR2 YYDKDF (reference sequence). The CDR3 loop is CATSLKWDSRYEQYF. The CDR3 DNA sequence: TGTGCCACCAGTTTAAAGTGGGACTCCCGCTACGAGCAGTACTTC.

This clonotype was seen many times. The V and J genes are TRBV5-1 and TRBJ2-3; D may be TRBD1 or TRBD2 (6 bases each). The CDR3 has 17 amino acids. V was cut by 0 bases and J by 0 bases, with 14 bases left in between. Looked up from germline, CDR1 is SGHRS and CDR2 is YFSETQ. The CDR3 DNA reads TGCGCCAGCAGCTTGGCCGGGGGCCGGCTCAGCACAGATACGCAGTATTTT. Residues: CASSLAGGRLSTDTQYF.

A note on this clonotype: This could be a read error, since a much larger clone is one nucleotide away. The rearrangement joins TRBV7-2 to TRBJ2-5; TRBD2 matches at 9 bases. CDR3 length equals 15 residues. V gave up 5 bases and J gave up 4 bases; unmatched junction bases: 8. Germline V gene sequence: CDR1 SGHTA, CDR2 FQGNSA. The CDR3 DNA is TGTGCCAGCAGCGCTAGCGGGGTTAGAGGAGAGACCCAGTACTTC. Translating gives CASSASGVRGETQYF. The full variable domain, in which reference TRBV7-2 and TRBJ2-5 provide the parts outside the CDR3, is GAGVSQSPSNKVTEKGKDVELRCDPISGHTALYWYRQSLGQGLEFLIYFQGNSAPDKSGLPSDRFSAERTGGSVSTLTIQRTQQEDSAVYLCASSASGVRGETQYFGPGTRLLVL.

This clonotype was detected only a few times. CDR3 in amino acids: CAGGRANTEAFF. The CDR3, as DNA: TGTGCCGGAGGGAGGGCGAACACTGAAGCTTTCTTT. This chain joins TRBV2 and TRBJ1-1; the D is unclear. Germline CDR1 reads SNHLY; CDR2 reads FYNNEI. This CDR3 comprises 12 residues. V was pared by 11 bases and J by 1 base, with 11 bases between.

This clonotype came up many times. This rearrangement joins TRBV7-9 to TRBJ2-6; the D gene is possibly TRBD1 (5 bases). The ends were cut back, 1 base at V and 0 bases at J, with 16 bases in the middle. Germline lookup yields CDR1 SEHNR and CDR2 FQNEAQ (reference sequence). The CDR3 is made up of 19 amino acids. The CDR3 protein is CASSLEGARPTSGANVLTF. The DNA for the CDR3 is TGTGCCAGCAGCTTAGAAGGGGCCCGCCCTACCTCTGGGGCCAACGTCCTGACTTTC. Using reference TRBV7-9 and TRBJ2-6 for the parts outside the CDR3, the full variable domain is DTGVSQNPRHKITKRGQNVTFRCDPISEHNRLYWYRQTLGQGPEFLTYFQNEAQLEKSRLLSDRFSAERPKGSFSTLEIQRTEQGDSAMYLCASSLEGARPTSGANVLTFGAGSRLTVL.

The chain recombines TRBV20-1 with TRBJ2-2; the match to TRBD2 covers 9 bases. Germline V lookup: CDR1 DFQATT, CDR2 SNEGSKA (reference sequence). The CDR3 length is 14 residues. With 5 bases clipped from V and 7 bases from J, the junction kept 8 bases outside the gene matches. CDR3 nucleotide sequence: TGCAGTGCTTCCGAGCGGGGGGCAGGCGGGGAGCTGTTTTTT. Its protein product is CSASERGAGGELFF.

This chain links TRBV12-3 or TRBV12-4 with TRBJ2-1; 10 bases line up with TRBD1. This CDR3 contains 15 residues. The V gene end was trimmed by 8 bases and the J gene end by 7 bases; junction bases not matched to a gene: 11. CDR3 sequence (DNA): TGTGCCAGCGGGATACTTAGGGACAGGGGAAATGAGCAGTTCTTC. It is translated as CASGILRDRGNEQFF.

This clonotype was observed at least ten times. The V and J genes are TRBV11-2 and TRBJ2-3; D tentatively reads TRBD1 or TRBD2 (5 bases each). V shed 0 bases and J shed 2 bases, with 15 bases lying between them. CDR3 length equals 17 residues. Per the germline V gene, CDR1 is SGHAT and CDR2 is FQNNGV. The CDR3 DNA reads as TGTGCCAGCAGCTTAGATCCTTCTTCGGGACCCACAGATACGCAGTATTTT. Its protein product is CASSLDPSSGPTDTQYF.

A note on this clonotype: A much larger clone sits a single nucleotide away, making a read error possible. The chain carries TRBV29-1 and TRBJ1-1; D may be TRBD1 (6 bases). From germline, CDR1 is SQVTM and CDR2 ANQGSEA. This CDR3 has 12 amino acids. CDR3 region: CSALTGSTEASF. The CDR3 nucleotides are TGCAGCGCTTTAACAGGGAGCACTGAAGCTTCCTTT. The full variable domain, rest sourced from reference TRBV29-1 and TRBJ1-1, is SAVISQKPSRDICQRGTSLTIQCQVDSQVTMMFWYRQQPGQSLTLIATANQGSEATYESGFVIDKFPISRPNLTFSTLTVSNMSPEDSSIYLCSALTGSTEASFGQGTRLTVV.

Ten or more counts support this clonotype. This chain connects TRBV7-2 to TRBJ2-7; perhaps TRBD1 as D (5 bases). This CDR3 is 14 amino acids long. The V end was cut by 0 bases, the J end by 3 bases, with 9 bases between. Germline V gives CDR1 SGHTA, CDR2 FQGNSA. CDR3 in DNA: TGTGCCAGCAGCTTAGCTGGCCAGGGCTACGAGCAGTACTTC. This gives the protein CASSLAGQGYEQYF.

A word on this clonotype: With a much larger clone just one base away, this may be a read error. This rearrangement joins TRBV3-1 to TRBJ2-1; D perhaps matches TRBD1 (5 bases). Judging by the DNA end, TRBJ2-7 fits better; the J call may be wrong. Germline CDR1 reads LGHDT; CDR2 reads YNNKEL (reference sequence). The CDR3 runs to 13 residues. As DNA, the CDR3 is TGTGCCAGCAGCCAGACCAGGGCCAATGAGCAGTACTTC. It codes for CASSQTRANEQYF.

This chain connects TRBV27 to TRBJ2-5, with 8 bases lining up with TRBD2. CDR3 length: 11 amino acids. Germline V gene data show CDR1 as MNHEY and CDR2 as SMNVEV (reference sequence). Germline trimming cut 6 bases from V and 13 bases from J; bases unmatched to any gene: 7. The CDR3 here is CASRTSVYVYF. In nucleotides, the CDR3 is TGTGCCAGCAGGACTAGCGTGTATGTGTACTTC.